This TCR beta chain was identified in a study of vaccination effects on CD4 cells after COVID-19. The CDR3 has 17 residues. Germline trimming cut 3 bases from V and 4 bases from J; bases unmatched to any gene: 5. Germline-derived CDR1 and CDR2 are KGHDR and SFDVKD. Under the ViraFEST assay, PBMC were stimulated with viral peptide pools so that antigen-specific CD4+ T cells expanded. Sequencing was performed afterwards. Cultured cells yielded isolated CD4+ T cells after about ten days. None of the vaccinated had previously contracted SARS-CoV-2, and their nucleocapsid antibodies tested negative. Using immunoSEQ multiplex PCR, the repertoire was profiled, and TCRdb retains in-frame clones only, with some absent. Found here are about 38,000 clones, about two thirds of them singletons; the top ten hold around 21%. With regard to this clone: Its antigen remains unidentified.

V usage is TRBV24-1 and J usage is TRBJ2-3; TRBD2 aligns across 14 bases. This receptor was taken from a human donor who received a COVID-19 vaccine. The sample was CD4+ T cells from PBMCs cultured with SARS-CoV-2 spike peptides, taken before COVID-19 vaccination. This CDR3 reads CATSDAGLAGVSDTQYF. CDR3 DNA sequence: TGTGCCACCAGTGATGCGGGACTAGCGGGGGTGTCAGATACGCAGTATTTT.